What follows are 9 T cell receptor beta chains derived from one specimen sequenced in a study of T-cell reconstitution after alpha-beta-depleted transplantation in children. Unique molecular identifiers were incorporated during preparation of the TCRbeta library. One entry per CDR3 protein, called by TCRdb with MiXCR from the PCR reads. The data hold about 640,000 distinct CDR3 sequences, with 13% observed a single time. The sequencing used PBMCs, mostly from graft donor cells, collected 360 days after TCRalphabeta/CD19-depleted stem cell transplant. Receptors originate from a male patient between 5 and 17 years old who had a stem cell transplant for acute myeloid leukemia, so the T cells may come from the graft donor.

The chain carries TRBV7-2 and TRBJ2-5; TRBD1 matches 7 bases. This CDR3 region has 18 residues. In germline, CDR1 is SGHTA, CDR2 FQGNSA. V shed 2 bases, J shed 0 bases, and the junction held 12 bases outside the gene matches. The CDR3 reads CASSLTALGTVYQETQYF. Written as DNA, the CDR3 is TGTGCCAGCAGCTTAACGGCACTCGGGACAGTGTACCAAGAGACCCAGTACTTC.

This clonotype was seen only a few times. The chain combines TRBV5-1 with TRBJ2-1; 10 nucleotides align to TRBD2. Germline V gene lookup returns CDR1 SGHRS and CDR2 YFSETQ. V lost 0 bases, J lost 7 bases, and 10 bases stayed unmatched. The CDR3 runs to 17 residues. CDR3 protein: CASSLGLAGGYTNEQFF. CDR3 bases: TGCGCCAGCAGCTTGGGACTAGCGGGTGGATATACAAATGAGCAGTTCTTC.

The table lists this clonotype with many counts. This chain links TRBV20-1 with TRBJ2-7; 11 bases match TRBD2. CDR1 and CDR2 from the germline V gene are DFQATT and SNEGSKA (reference sequence). The CDR3 has 14 amino acids. Unmatched junction bases numbered 6, after V lost 3 bases and J lost 5 bases. In DNA form, the CDR3 reads TGCAGTGCTAGGGGAACTAGCGGGAGAAACGAGCAGTACTTC. Residues: CSARGTSGRNEQYF.

V gene TRBV6-2 or TRBV6-3 combines with J gene TRBJ2-3, with TRBD2 matching over 7 bases. The CDR3 loop spans 17 amino acids. V was clipped by 5 bases and J by 6 bases; unmatched bases: 17. Germline V gives CDR1 MNHEY, CDR2 SVGEGT. CDR3 bases: TGTGCCAGCAGTCCCCTTCGACTAGCTGACATGATGGATACGCAGTATTTT. Its translation: CASSPLRLADMMDTQYF.

V is TRBV7-9 and J is TRBJ2-1, with 13 bases lining up with TRBD2. Trimming removed 5 bases from V and 9 bases from J; junction bases left unmatched: 7. Germline lookup yields CDR1 SEHNR and CDR2 FQNEAQ (reference sequence). The CDR3 covers 15 residues. This chain's CDR3 is CASSTGLAGWGEQFF. The CDR3, as DNA: TGTGCCAGCAGCACGGGACTAGCGGGATGGGGTGAGCAGTTCTTC.

This clonotype was seen ten or more times. The chain recombines TRBV20-1 with TRBJ2-7; possible D gene TRBD2, 5 bases. The CDR3 runs 13 residues. The germline gives CDR1 DFQATT, CDR2 SNEGSKA (reference sequence). Trimming took 3 bases from V and 0 from J, leaving 9 bases between them. CDR3 loop: CSARDLSSYEQYF. DNA for the CDR3: TGCAGTGCTAGGGACTTGAGCTCCTACGAGCAGTACTTC.

This clonotype appeared a few times. For the CDR3, the DNA is TGTGCCAGCAGCCCGTCGGTGGGGGCCAAAAACATTCAGTACTTC. Amino acids: CASSPSVGAKNIQYF. The chain joins TRBV7-2 to TRBJ2-4; D unresolved. The CDR3 covers 15 residues. The V gene's germline CDR1 is SGHTA and CDR2 FQGNSA. V was shortened by 5 bases and J by 1 base, with 12 bases between the two germline ends.

In this sample, this clonotype turned up many times. The chain employs TRBV28 and TRBJ1-5, with 7 bases matching TRBD1. This CDR3 is built from 15 residues. The J segment lost 7 bases and the V segment lost 5 bases, leaving 11 bases of the junction unmatched. CDR1 MDHEN and CDR2 SYDVKM come from the germline V gene. The CDR3 sequence: CASSPLTGSWQPQHF. The DNA for the CDR3 is TGTGCCAGCAGTCCACTGACAGGGTCGTGGCAGCCCCAGCATTTT.

The CDR3 loop is CASRMSGSIYNEQFF. The CDR3, as DNA: TGTGCCAGCAGAATGAGCGGGAGTATCTACAATGAGCAGTTCTTC. This sequence joins TRBV6-5 and TRBJ2-1; 8 bases agree with TRBD2. With 6 bases clipped from V and 3 bases from J, the junction kept 7 bases outside the gene matches. CDR3 length: 15 amino acids. Germline assignment: CDR1 MNHEY and CDR2 SVGAGI.